This T cell receptor (beta chain) was recovered during a study of STAT5B mutations in CD4+ large granular lymphocyte leukemia. Produced via immunoSEQ multiplex PCR; TCRdb's table is partial and in-frame only. The sample carries around 48,000 clones, 70% recorded once. There are a few counts of this clone. Germline V gene sequence: CDR1 SEHNR, CDR2 FQNEAQ (reference sequence). This CDR3 has 13 residues. V shed 1 base and J shed 5 bases, with 7 bases lying between them. The rearrangement links TRBV7-9 to TRBJ2-3, with D perhaps TRBD2 (5 bases). This clonotype was sampled from a human donor in good health. Sequenced: CD4+ T cells from blood buffy coats. The CDR3 DNA reads as TGTGCCAGCAGCTTAGGTGCGGGAGATACGCAGTATTTT. It translates to CASSLGAGDTQYF.